This T cell receptor (beta chain) was captured in a study of T cells in Graves' hyperthyroidism and ophthalmopathy. The CDR3 regions of TCR beta were amplified from RNA transcripts. Primed by the HTBI set, a first-round RT-PCR was run on the TCR CDR3. TCRdb called the multiplex PCR reads again in MiXCR, with one record for every CDR3 protein. The sample carries 550,000 to 650,000 distinct CDR3 sequences, around 15% recorded once. This clonotype was recorded many times. Its cognate antigen is unknown. The germline CDR1 and CDR2 sequences are KGHSH and LQKENI. The CDR3 has 14 amino acids. Trimming stripped 3 bases from V and 5 bases from J, with 12 bases between. The hyperthyroidism was newly diagnosed and had lasted under 2 months; the patients were aged 18 to 65. The study's findings and limits: Model output signaled ophthalmopathy a median 6.5 months ahead of onset.

The clonotype was recovered from a woman in her thirties or forties with Graves' hyperthyroidism. Material: blood. This chain uses TRBV18 with TRBJ2-3; D unresolved. CDR3 amino acids: CASSPSRRVDTQYF. CDR3 coding DNA: TGTGCCAGCTCACCTTCCCGAAGAGTAGATACGCAGTATTTT.